These 12 T cell receptor beta chains share one sample of origin, sequenced in a study of blood T cells in healthy people across ages. Combining a sample-barcoded 5' primer with a J-beta primer mix, a second PCR ran for about 7 to 11 cycles. TCRdb analysed the 5' RACE reads with MiXCR anew, one entry per CDR3 protein. The table lists approximately 800,000 distinct CDR3 sequences, roughly 25% of them singletons. These data were also reused for a study on T cells of mothers and their children.

Sequencing was carried out using blood. The receptors come from a boy between 5 and 17 years old in good health.

The CDR3 loop is CASSQTRTGGNEQYF. CDR3 coding DNA: TGTGCCAGCAGTCAAACTCGGACAGGGGGCAACGAGCAGTACTTC. V gene TRBV12-3 or TRBV12-4 combines with J gene TRBJ2-5; 11 bases agree with TRBD1. The J call could be wrong; TRBJ2-7 is a better fit for the DNA end. CDR3 length: 15 residues.

The J gene is TRBJ2-3, the V gene TRBV18; a possible D gene is TRBD1 (5 bases). The CDR3 contains 15 residues. Germline values: CDR1 KGHSH, CDR2 LQKENI. V lost 3 bases and J lost 4, with 14 bases in between. The CDR3 nucleotides read TGTGCCAGCTCACCTCCATCAGGGTCCGCAGATACGCAGTATTTT. Translation: CASSPPSGSADTQYF.

This chain uses TRBV7-2 with TRBJ2-5, with D tentatively TRBD1 or TRBD2 (7 bases each). The DNA end lines up better with TRBJ2-7; the J call may be wrong. The CDR3 contains 16 residues. The germline V gene encodes CDR1 SGHTA and CDR2 FQGNSA. The CDR3 spells CASSPPGGEIAGEQYF. The DNA of the CDR3 is TGTGCCAGCAGCCCCCCAGGGGGGGAGATTGCGGGCGAGCAGTACTTC.

This CDR3 is CASRIIRGRYEQYF. CDR3 sequence (DNA): TGTGCCAGCAGGATTATTCGGGGGAGATACGAGCAGTACTTC. This chain links TRBV2 with TRBJ2-7, with D tentatively TRBD2 (6 bases). Germline V gene sequence: CDR1 SNHLY, CDR2 FYNNEI. The V end lost 6 bases, the J end lost 4 bases, and 16 bases lay between the germline ends. CDR3 length: 14 residues.

This clonotype was picked up a small number of times. The J gene is TRBJ2-7, the V gene TRBV7-3, with TRBD2 matching over 12 bases. The V gene's germline CDR1 is SGHTA and CDR2 FQGTGA. CDR3 length: 14 residues. Trimming took 8 bases from V and 3 from J; bases not matched to a gene: 5. CDR3 in DNA: TGTGCCAGCGCACTAGCGGGGGGCTTCTACGAGCAGTACTTC. Encoded protein: CASALAGGFYEQYF.

This sequence joins TRBV7-9 and TRBJ1-1; D is unresolved. V lost 0 bases to trimming and J lost 0 bases, with 8 bases between them. The germline gives CDR1 SEHNR, CDR2 FQNEAQ (reference sequence). The CDR3 loop spans 15 amino acids. The DNA for the CDR3 is TGTGCCAGCAGCTTAGCGGAGCTTTTGAACACTGAAGCTTTCTTT. It encodes CASSLAELLNTEAFF. Supplemented by reference TRBV7-9 and TRBJ1-1, the full variable domain reads DTGVSQNPRHKITKRGQNVTFRCDPISEHNRLYWYRQTLGQGPEFLTYFQNEAQLEKSRLLSDRFSAERPKGSFSTLEIQRTEQGDSAMYLCASSLAELLNTEAFFGQGTRLTVV.

This clonotype was seen more than once but under ten times. V is TRBV5-1 and J is TRBJ1-6; no reliable D call. CDR3 length: 17 amino acids. Deletions cut 0 bases from V and 0 bases from J, with 10 bases between. Germline CDR1 reads SGHRS; CDR2 reads YFSETQ. The CDR3 loop is CASSLVIGNSYNSPLHF. Here the CDR3 DNA reads TGCGCCAGCAGCTTGGTAATCGGTAACTCCTATAATTCACCCCTCCACTTT. Supplemented by reference TRBV5-1 and TRBJ1-6, the full variable domain reads KAGVTQTPRYLIKTRGQQVTLSCSPISGHRSVSWYQQTPGQGLQFLFEYFSETQRNKGNFPGRFSGRQFSNSRSEMNVSTLELGDSALYLCASSLVIGNSYNSPLHFGNGTRLTVT.

This clonotype was detected a few times. This chain uses TRBV20-1 with TRBJ2-1; D gene unclear. Germline CDR1 reads DFQATT; CDR2 reads SNEGSKA (reference sequence). The CDR3 length is 15 residues. Trimming removed 6 bases from V and 0 bases from J, with 15 bases in between. CDR3 coding DNA: TGCAGTGCCTCAGGAGACCGGAGCTCCTACAATGAGCAGTTCTTC. Protein: CSASGDRSSYNEQFF.

The chain couples TRBV18 to TRBJ2-3; D unresolved. The CDR3 contains 15 residues. V was trimmed by 2 bases and J by 0 bases, leaving 9 bases between them. In germline, CDR1 is KGHSH, CDR2 LQKENI. The CDR3: CASSPVATSTDTQYF. The DNA for the CDR3 is TGTGCCAGCTCACCAGTAGCCACTAGCACAGATACGCAGTATTTT.

The genes are TRBV11-2 and TRBJ2-5, with D unresolved. Germline V CDR1 and CDR2: SGHAT, FQNNGV. The CDR3 spans 14 residues. Trimming pared 4 bases from V and 3 bases from J, leaving 12 bases between. The CDR3 nucleotides are TGTGCCAGCAGCTCGCGGACGCCGAAAGAGACCCAGTACTTC. Encoded protein: CASSSRTPKETQYF.

The chain recombines TRBV28 with TRBJ1-6, with D maybe TRBD1 (5 bases). The ends were cut back, 5 bases at V and 8 bases at J, with 10 bases in the middle. Germline values: CDR1 MDHEN, CDR2 SYDVKM. The length of the CDR3 is 13 residues. CDR3 bases: TGTGCCAGCAGTGCTAACAGGCATTCACCCCTCCACTTT. Its translation: CASSANRHSPLHF.

For the CDR3, the DNA is TGTGCCAGCAGCTTAGGTCTAGCCGTTGAGCAGTTCTTC. This encodes CASSLGLAVEQFF. This sequence joins TRBV11-2 and TRBJ2-1, with a tentative D call TRBD2 (5 bases). The length of the CDR3 is 13 residues. The germline V gene encodes CDR1 SGHAT and CDR2 FQNNGV. V was shortened by 1 base and J by 9 bases, with 10 bases between the two germline ends.